The rows below give T cell receptor beta chains drawn from one sample of a study of T-cell memory formation after mild COVID-19. MiXCR, run by TCRdb on the 5' RACE reads, gives a single entry per CDR3 protein. The data contain 550,000 to 700,000 distinct CDR3 sequences, about 18% of them seen just once; the ten biggest clones take up roughly 8.2%. Sequencing used PBMCs or a T cell subset sorted from them (not recorded which). All receptors come from an adult woman who had mild COVID-19 (a few samples of this study predate the infection). Cell type and time point are not known. Each CDR3 is given with its conserved first and last residue. The order of the fields is clone size, J gene, D gene, V gene, CDR3 DNA, CDR3 protein. A D gene is named only where the DNA matches it firmly. Expanded clones are given a class, and other clones once, few, many or no size at all.

clone_size: few; j_call: TRBJ2-7; d_call: TRBD1; v_call: TRBV12-3/TRBV12-4; cdr3_nt: TGTGCCAGCATTCCCGGGACAGACTTCTACGAGCAGTACTTC; cdr3_aa: CASIPGTDFYEQYF
clone_size: few; j_call: TRBJ1-1; d_call: TRBD1; v_call: TRBV29-1; cdr3_nt: TGCAGCGGTGGACAGGGGGCTATCACTGAAGCTTTCTTT; cdr3_aa: CSGGQGAITEAFF
clone_size: -; j_call: TRBJ2-7; d_call: TRBD2; v_call: TRBV30; cdr3_nt: TGTGCCTGGAAGAAGGGACTAGCCTACTACGAGCAGTACTTC; cdr3_aa: CAWKKGLAYYEQYF
clone_size: few; j_call: TRBJ2-3; d_call: TRBD2; v_call: TRBV3-1; cdr3_nt: TGTGCCAGTCGGACTAGCAACACAGATACGCAGTATTTT; cdr3_aa: CASRTSNTDTQYF
clone_size: few; j_call: TRBJ1-1; d_call: -; v_call: TRBV6-1; cdr3_nt: TGTGCCAGCAGTGAAGCCCGTTTCCAGGTATGGACTGAAGCTTTCTTT; cdr3_aa: CASSEARFQVWTEAFF
clone_size: few; j_call: TRBJ2-5; d_call: -; v_call: TRBV9; cdr3_nt: TGTGCCAGCAGCCCAGACGGGGTGGGGACGGCTTTAACCGAGACCCAGTACTTC; cdr3_aa: CASSPDGVGTALTETQYF
clone_size: many; j_call: TRBJ2-3; d_call: -; v_call: TRBV5-1; cdr3_nt: TGTGCCAGCAGTTTAGGCCAGGGACGCACAGATACGCAGTATTTT; cdr3_aa: CASSLGQGRTDTQYF
clone_size: few; j_call: TRBJ1-2; d_call: -; v_call: TRBV6-5; cdr3_nt: TGTGCCAGCAGTTACATGGGCTATGGCTACACCTTC; cdr3_aa: CASSYMGYGYTF
clone_size: -; j_call: TRBJ1-1; d_call: -; v_call: TRBV12-3/TRBV12-4; cdr3_nt: TGTGCCAGCAGTTGGGGCCGGACAGAAGCTTTCTTT; cdr3_aa: CASSWGRTEAFF
clone_size: many; j_call: TRBJ1-5; d_call: -; v_call: TRBV12-3/TRBV12-4; cdr3_nt: TGTGCCAGCGCTATTAGCGGCAATCAGCCCCAGCATTTT; cdr3_aa: CASAISGNQPQHF
clone_size: few; j_call: TRBJ1-6; d_call: -; v_call: TRBV6-5; cdr3_nt: TGTGCCAGCAGTTACTCGTTCTGGGGATCCGGTAATTCACCCCTCCACTTT; cdr3_aa: CASSYSFWGSGNSPLHF
clone_size: few; j_call: TRBJ1-1; d_call: -; v_call: TRBV29-1; cdr3_nt: TGCAGCGTTGAACAACGGGGGACGTACACTGAAGCTTTCTTT; cdr3_aa: CSVEQRGTYTEAFF
clone_size: -; j_call: TRBJ1-1; d_call: TRBD1; v_call: TRBV5-1; cdr3_nt: TGCGCCAGCAGCGCCCAGGGACAGGGGGCGTCGGGCACTGAAGCTTTCTTT; cdr3_aa: CASSAQGQGASGTEAFF
clone_size: -; j_call: TRBJ1-1; d_call: TRBD1; v_call: TRBV15; cdr3_nt: TGTGCCACCAGCAGTGGGACAGGCATCACTGAAGCTTTCTTT; cdr3_aa: CATSSGTGITEAFF
clone_size: few; j_call: TRBJ2-5; d_call: -; v_call: TRBV7-6; cdr3_nt: TGTGCCAGCAGCTTAGGGGGCGCGGGACCAGGGGAGACCCAGTACTTC; cdr3_aa: CASSLGGAGPGETQYF
clone_size: -; j_call: TRBJ2-3; d_call: -; v_call: TRBV5-6; cdr3_nt: TGTGCCAGCAGCCGGGACTACCGAGGGGGGGATACGCAGTATTTT; cdr3_aa: CASSRDYRGGDTQYF
clone_size: few; j_call: TRBJ2-7; d_call: -; v_call: TRBV2; cdr3_nt: TGTGCCAGCAGTGAAGGCTACAGAAACCCGAGCTCCTACGAGCAGTACTTC; cdr3_aa: CASSEGYRNPSSYEQYF
clone_size: few; j_call: TRBJ2-7; d_call: -; v_call: TRBV5-1; cdr3_nt: TGCGCCAGCAGCTTGGGGGACGGCCCCTACGAGCAGTACTTC; cdr3_aa: CASSLGDGPYEQYF
clone_size: -; j_call: TRBJ2-1; d_call: -; v_call: TRBV7-2; cdr3_nt: TGTGCTGTGACTAGCTCCTACAATGAGCAGTTCTTC; cdr3_aa: CAVTSSYNEQFF
clone_size: few; j_call: TRBJ2-7; d_call: TRBD1; v_call: TRBV29-1; cdr3_nt: TGCAGCGTTGGAGACAGGGGACGGGGCTCCTACGAGCAGTACTTC; cdr3_aa: CSVGDRGRGSYEQYF
clone_size: many; j_call: TRBJ1-1; d_call: TRBD1; v_call: TRBV6-5; cdr3_nt: TGTGCCAGCACCGTACAGGGGTTCACTGAAGCTTTCTTT; cdr3_aa: CASTVQGFTEAFF
clone_size: -; j_call: TRBJ2-3; d_call: TRBD2; v_call: TRBV20-1; cdr3_nt: TGCAGTGCTAGAGTAGCGGGAGGGCCTTCAGATACGCAGTATTTT; cdr3_aa: CSARVAGGPSDTQYF
clone_size: few; j_call: TRBJ2-1; d_call: TRBD2; v_call: TRBV29-1; cdr3_nt: TGCAGCGTTTTTCTTGCATTTAGCGGGAAGGTTAACTACAATGAGCAGTTCTTC; cdr3_aa: CSVFLAFSGKVNYNEQFF
clone_size: few; j_call: TRBJ2-2; d_call: -; v_call: TRBV4-2; cdr3_nt: TGTGCCAGCAGCCCGGACTATTCGACCGGGGAGCTGTTTTTT; cdr3_aa: CASSPDYSTGELFF
clone_size: -; j_call: TRBJ2-5; d_call: TRBD2; v_call: TRBV27; cdr3_nt: TGTGCCAGCAGTTTATATCCTAGCGGGAGAGGAGAGACCCAGTACTTC; cdr3_aa: CASSLYPSGRGETQYF
clone_size: few; j_call: TRBJ2-7; d_call: -; v_call: TRBV7-6; cdr3_nt: TGTGCCAGCAGCCTCCTGAACGACGAGCAGTACTTC; cdr3_aa: CASSLLNDEQYF
clone_size: -; j_call: TRBJ2-7; d_call: TRBD1; v_call: TRBV7-9; cdr3_nt: TGTGCCAGCTCGGGACAGGTAGCCTACGAGCAGTACTTC; cdr3_aa: CASSGQVAYEQYF
clone_size: -; j_call: TRBJ2-1; d_call: -; v_call: TRBV7-6; cdr3_nt: TGTGCCAGCAGCTCCGTGGGACTCAGCTCCTACAATGAGCAGTTCTTC; cdr3_aa: CASSSVGLSSYNEQFF
clone_size: -; j_call: TRBJ2-3; d_call: -; v_call: TRBV2; cdr3_nt: TGTGCCAGCAGTCGAGCAAAAAGCACAGATACGCAGTATTTT; cdr3_aa: CASSRAKSTDTQYF
clone_size: -; j_call: TRBJ2-3; d_call: -; v_call: TRBV19; cdr3_nt: TGTGTGACTCCTAACACAGATACGCAGTATTTT; cdr3_aa: CVTPNTDTQYF
clone_size: few; j_call: TRBJ2-1; d_call: -; v_call: TRBV15; cdr3_nt: TGTGCCACCAGCAGGACCCGACTAGTGGGAAGCTCCTACAATGAGCAGTTCTTC; cdr3_aa: CATSRTRLVGSSYNEQFF
clone_size: -; j_call: TRBJ2-2; d_call: -; v_call: TRBV7-9; cdr3_nt: TGTGCCAGCAGCGGCGGGTTGAACACCGGGGAGCTGTTTTTT; cdr3_aa: CASSGGLNTGELFF
clone_size: few; j_call: TRBJ2-7; d_call: TRBD2; v_call: TRBV9; cdr3_nt: TGTGCCAGCAGCGCGGGCGCGGGAGGAAGGTACGAGCAGTACTTC; cdr3_aa: CASSAGAGGRYEQYF
clone_size: few; j_call: TRBJ2-1; d_call: TRBD2; v_call: TRBV6-5; cdr3_nt: TGTGCCAGCAGTTACTCAGGACTAGCGTTGAGCTCCTACAATGAGCAGTTCTTC; cdr3_aa: CASSYSGLALSSYNEQFF
clone_size: -; j_call: TRBJ1-6; d_call: -; v_call: TRBV12-3/TRBV12-4; cdr3_nt: TGTGCCAGCAGTTTATCCAGCTCCTATAATTCACCCCTCCACTTT; cdr3_aa: CASSLSSSYNSPLHF
clone_size: -; j_call: TRBJ2-3; d_call: -; v_call: TRBV19; cdr3_nt: TGTGCCAGTAGTATTCGTGCTAGCACAGATACGCAGTATTTT; cdr3_aa: CASSIRASTDTQYF
clone_size: -; j_call: TRBJ2-5; d_call: TRBD1; v_call: TRBV6-2/TRBV6-3; cdr3_nt: TGTGCCAGCAGTTACCAGGGGGCGCGGCACGCAGAGACCCAGTACTTC; cdr3_aa: CASSYQGARHAETQYF
clone_size: few; j_call: TRBJ2-3; d_call: -; v_call: TRBV6-6; cdr3_nt: TGTGCCAGCAGCAAGGTCGGCACAGATACGCAGTATTTT; cdr3_aa: CASSKVGTDTQYF
clone_size: -; j_call: TRBJ2-1; d_call: -; v_call: TRBV5-6; cdr3_nt: TGTGCCAGCAGCTTGGTTTCGGGGTTCAATGAGCAGTTCTTC; cdr3_aa: CASSLVSGFNEQFF
clone_size: -; j_call: TRBJ2-7; d_call: -; v_call: TRBV5-1; cdr3_nt: TGCGCCAGCAGCTTGATAGTAACTTCGACTTTAGGCGGCTACGAGCAGTACTTC; cdr3_aa: CASSLIVTSTLGGYEQYF
clone_size: -; j_call: TRBJ1-2; d_call: TRBD1; v_call: TRBV5-4; cdr3_nt: TGTGCCAGCAGCTTGAAGGGGGCGCTCTATGGCTACACCTTC; cdr3_aa: CASSLKGALYGYTF
clone_size: few; j_call: TRBJ1-6; d_call: TRBD1; v_call: TRBV30; cdr3_nt: TGTGCCTGGAAAGGGGGCCGGGGACTGTCACCCCTCCACTTT; cdr3_aa: CAWKGGRGLSPLHF